Below are 12 T cell receptor beta chains sequenced from a single sample in a study of breast tumors, draining lymph nodes, adjacent tissues. MiXCR, run by TCRdb on the multiplex PCR reads, gives a single entry per CDR3 protein. Of tens of thousands of distinct CDR3 sequences in the sample, 68% were seen once. Source material: tumor-adjacent breast tissue. The receptor set was obtained from a female donor with breast cancer. Some clones in this sample may be carry-over from other donors' samples.

This chain connects TRBV7-9 to TRBJ1-4; 7 bases agree with TRBD1. Trimming removed 5 bases from V and 4 bases from J; junction bases left unmatched: 7. In germline, CDR1 is SEHNR, CDR2 FQNEAQ (reference sequence). CDR3 length equals 15 residues. The CDR3 DNA follows: TGTGCCAGCAGCAAACCGGGACAGTTTAATGAAAAACTGTTTTTT. The encoded protein is CASSKPGQFNEKLFF.

CDR3 sequence: CSARVLGLTSGVETQYF. The DNA for the CDR3 is TGCAGTGCTAGAGTCTTAGGGCTGACTAGCGGGGTCGAGACCCAGTACTTC. V is TRBV20-1 and J is TRBJ2-5; 11 positions agree with TRBD2. Per germline, CDR1 DFQATT and CDR2 SNEGSKA (reference sequence). With 1 base clipped from V and 5 bases from J, the junction kept 12 bases outside the gene matches. CDR3 length: 17 amino acids.

CDR3 region: CASSEGLAGVYEQYF. The CDR3 nucleotides are TGCGCCAGCAGCGAGGGACTAGCGGGAGTCTACGAGCAGTACTTC. The V and J genes are TRBV10-1 and TRBJ2-7, with 14 bases aligning to TRBD2. Germline V gene data show CDR1 as WNHNN and CDR2 as SYGVQD (reference sequence). The CDR3 runs to 15 residues. Trimming took 6 bases from V and 3 from J; bases not matched to a gene: 4.

The genes are TRBV7-9 and TRBJ1-5; no definite D call. The CDR3 is 12 residues long. Per germline, CDR1 SEHNR and CDR2 FQNEAQ (reference sequence). Trimming cost V 5 bases and J 5 bases, with 7 bases left between them. The CDR3 loop is CASSPGDQPQHF. The CDR3 nucleotides read TGTGCCAGCAGCCCTGGAGATCAGCCCCAGCATTTT.

This chain connects TRBV7-6 to TRBJ1-3; D unclear. The CDR3 is 16 residues long. Per germline, CDR1 SGHVS and CDR2 FNYEAQ. Trimming took 2 bases from V and 0 from J, leaving 11 bases between them. CDR3 amino acids: CASSLSQWNSGNTIYF. The CDR3 DNA follows: TGTGCCAGCAGCTTATCCCAGTGGAACTCTGGAAACACCATATATTTT.

V and J are TRBV20-1 and TRBJ2-3, with 9 bases that match TRBD2. Germline V gene sequence: CDR1 DFQATT, CDR2 SNEGSKA (reference sequence). The CDR3 contains 15 residues. V lost 4 bases and J lost 0; bases outside the gene matches: 5. The CDR3 loop is CSAIRLAESTDTQYF. DNA for the CDR3: TGCAGTGCTATCCGACTAGCGGAAAGCACAGATACGCAGTATTTT.

The chain is built from TRBV2 and TRBJ2-7, with no clear D. Per the germline V gene, CDR1 is SNHLY and CDR2 is FYNNEI. This CDR3 has 11 amino acids. The germline V and J ends were trimmed by 7 bases and 0 bases, with 4 bases remaining between them. CDR3 in DNA: TGTGCCAGCACCAGCTCCTACGAGCAGTACTTC. Translation: CASTSSYEQYF.

The chain employs TRBV12-3 or TRBV12-4 and TRBJ2-7, with 8 bases fitting TRBD2. This CDR3 comprises 14 residues. V lost 2 bases to trimming and J lost 7 bases; unmatched junction nucleotides: 7. CDR3 amino acids: CASSLWREVQEQYF. The DNA of the CDR3 is TGTGCCAGCAGTTTATGGCGGGAGGTTCAAGAGCAGTACTTC.

This clonotype was detected many times. The CDR3 nucleotides read TGTGCCAGCAGCCAAGACTGGGGGGGGAGCTATGGCTACACCTTC. It specifies CASSQDWGGSYGYTF. The chain recombines TRBV4-2 with TRBJ1-2; maybe TRBD1 (5 bases). CDR1 and CDR2 from the germline V gene are LGHNA and YNFKEQ. Trimming cost V 0 bases and J 4 bases, with 12 bases left between them. This CDR3 has 15 residues.

The rearrangement joins TRBV20-1 to TRBJ2-5, with D perhaps matching TRBD2 (6 bases). Germline CDR1 and CDR2: DFQATT and SNEGSKA (reference sequence). V lost 8 bases and J lost 7, with 23 bases in between. The CDR3 runs 14 residues. CDR3: CSTQVGRSLGTQYF. The CDR3 coding sequence is TGCAGTACTCAAGTGGGGAGGTCACTTGGGACCCAGTACTTC.

The rearrangement uses TRBV7-9 and TRBJ2-3; a weak D match, TRBD2 (6 bases). The CDR3 consists of 17 residues. CDR1 and CDR2 (germline): SEHNR, FQNEAQ (reference sequence). V was cut by 4 bases and J by 3 bases, with 20 bases left in between. CDR3 region: CASSSRDFSGRTDTQYF. DNA for the CDR3: TGTGCCAGCAGCTCCCGGGACTTCTCGGGGAGGACAGATACGCAGTATTTT. The complete variable domain, with remaining parts taken from reference TRBV7-9 and TRBJ2-3, reads DTGVSQNPRHKITKRGQNVTFRCDPISEHNRLYWYRQTLGQGPEFLTYFQNEAQLEKSRLLSDRFSAERPKGSFSTLEIQRTEQGDSAMYLCASSSRDFSGRTDTQYFGPGTRLTVL.

Within the sample, this clonotype is medium-sized (0.01 to 0.1%). This chain uses TRBV10-2 with TRBJ2-1; perhaps D is TRBD1 or TRBD2 (6 bases each). The length of the CDR3 is 15 residues. Germline-derived CDR1 and CDR2 are WSHSY and SAAADI. Trimming cost V 8 bases and J 9 bases, with 23 bases left between them. CDR3 amino acids: CASAGRGRFSGEQFF. The CDR3, as DNA: TGCGCCAGCGCTGGACGGGGGCGCTTCAGTGGTGAGCAGTTCTTC.